This record covers a single TCR beta chain. The data originate from a study of blood T cell repertoires in COVID-19. Study information: Acute and convalescent COVID-19 samples came from the United States, Italy and Spain.

Data came from immunoSEQ multiplex PCR; TCRdb stores just in-frame clones and leaves some out. The table shows fewer than 200,000 clones, with 60% to 85% occurring only once. The CDR3 is 16 amino acids. Germline values: CDR1 KGHSH, CDR2 LQKENI. The V and J ends lost 0 bases and 1 base respectively, with 10 bases between them. The chain joins TRBV18 to TRBJ2-1; the D gene is possibly TRBD1 (6 bases). The sequenced sample was peripheral blood. The sequence came from a man between 60 and 75 years old with acute or convalescent COVID-19. This CDR3 is CASSPPGGVSYNEQFF. The CDR3 nucleotides are TGTGCCAGCTCACCACCAGGGGGTGTTTCCTACAATGAGCAGTTCTTC.